This record covers a single T cell receptor beta chain. The data were produced by immunoSEQ multiplex PCR, yet TCRdb's version contains in-frame clones alone and is incomplete. In the table there are 200,000 to 300,000 clones, roughly 88% of which are singletons. This entry comes from a study of blood T cell repertoires in COVID-19. Background on the study: The origin of the acute and convalescent COVID-19 samples was the United States, Italy and Spain. PBMCs, B-cell-depleted T cells, or T cells provided the cDNA or gDNA that made up the material.

This CDR3 spans 14 amino acids. The V and J ends lost 2 bases and 4 bases respectively, with 12 bases between them. The germline CDR1 and CDR2 sequences are LGHNA and YSLEER. Seattle's cohort entered during active infection and was followed longitudinally. The sequenced material came from peripheral blood. The V call is TRBV4-3, the J call TRBJ2-7; D may be TRBD1 (6 bases). This TCR came from a woman aged 25-40 years with COVID-19, enrolled during active disease. The CDR3, as DNA: TGCGCCAGCAGCCAAAATGGGCAGGGGTACGAGCAGTACTTC. This gives the protein CASSQNGQGYEQYF.